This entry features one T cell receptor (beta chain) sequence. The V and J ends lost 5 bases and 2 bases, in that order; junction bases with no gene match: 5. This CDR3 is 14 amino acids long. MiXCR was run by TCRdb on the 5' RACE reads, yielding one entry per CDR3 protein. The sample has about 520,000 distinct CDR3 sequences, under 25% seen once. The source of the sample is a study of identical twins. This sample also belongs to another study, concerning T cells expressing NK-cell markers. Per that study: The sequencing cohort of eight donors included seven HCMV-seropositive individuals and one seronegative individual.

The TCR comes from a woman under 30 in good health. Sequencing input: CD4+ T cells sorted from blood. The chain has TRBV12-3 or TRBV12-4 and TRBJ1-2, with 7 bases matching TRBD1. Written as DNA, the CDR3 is TGTGCCAGCAGTGGACGACAGGGAAACTATGGCTACACCTTC. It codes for CASSGRQGNYGYTF.